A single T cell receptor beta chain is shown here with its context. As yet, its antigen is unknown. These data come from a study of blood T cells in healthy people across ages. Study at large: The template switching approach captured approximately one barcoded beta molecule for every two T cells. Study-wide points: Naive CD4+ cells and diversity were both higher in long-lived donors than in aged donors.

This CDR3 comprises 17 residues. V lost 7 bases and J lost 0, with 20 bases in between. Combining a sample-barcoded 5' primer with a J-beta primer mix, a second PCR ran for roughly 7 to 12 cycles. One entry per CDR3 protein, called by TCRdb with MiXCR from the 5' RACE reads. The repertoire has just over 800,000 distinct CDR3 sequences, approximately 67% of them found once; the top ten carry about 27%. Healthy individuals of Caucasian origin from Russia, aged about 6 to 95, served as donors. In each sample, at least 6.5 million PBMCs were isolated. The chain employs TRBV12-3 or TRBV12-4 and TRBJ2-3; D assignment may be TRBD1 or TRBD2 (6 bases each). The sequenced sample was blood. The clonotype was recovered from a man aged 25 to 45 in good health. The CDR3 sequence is CASIKGGPLISTDTQYF. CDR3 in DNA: TGTGCCAGCATCAAAGGGGGGCCTCTAATTAGCACAGATACGCAGTATTTT.